The 8 T cell receptor beta chains listed next were all sequenced from one sample in a study of T cell clones after liver transplantation. Sequencing was performed with immunoSEQ multiplex PCR; in TCRdb, only in-frame clones are kept and a portion is missing. The table shows some 9,000 clones, with roughly 72% occurring only once. The starting material was CD8+ T cells from blood, obtained at the roughly 16-month timepoint. The source of these receptors is a human patient who received a liver transplant. Some T cells may possibly be graft donor cells.

The DNA for the CDR3 is TGTGCCAGCAGCTTACAGGGAAAAGAGACCCAGTACTTC. Residues: CASSLQGKETQYF. The chain combines TRBV7-2 with TRBJ2-5; perhaps TRBD1 as D (5 bases). CDR1 is SGHTA, CDR2 FQGNSA, per germline. The germline V and J ends were trimmed by 2 bases and 3 bases, with 7 bases remaining between them. The CDR3 totals 13 residues.

The chain carries TRBV4-2 and TRBJ2-7; D is unresolved. The CDR3 runs to 14 residues. Germline V lookup: CDR1 LGHNA, CDR2 YNFKEQ. V was cut by 8 bases and J by 3 bases, with 17 bases left in between. The CDR3 spells CASSTADGGYEQYF. In DNA form, the CDR3 reads TGTGCCAGCTCCACAGCCGATGGCGGCTACGAGCAGTACTTC.

The rearrangement uses TRBV2 and TRBJ1-5, with 7 bases fitting TRBD1. CDR1 and CDR2 (germline): SNHLY, FYNNEI. This CDR3 has 16 amino acids. J gave up 5 bases and V 2 bases, and 9 bases lay outside the gene matches. CDR3 sequence (DNA): TGTGCCAGCAGTGAATCAGAGGGGGCGGTGTATCAGCCCCAGCATTTT. This codes for CASSESEGAVYQPQHF.

This chain uses TRBV7-9 with TRBJ1-1; D call uncertain. Trimming took off 2 bases at V and 4 bases at J, with 5 bases between the two ends. The CDR3 loop spans 12 amino acids. Germline V CDR1 and CDR2: SEHNR, FQNEAQ (reference sequence). This chain's CDR3 is CASSLTGTEAFF. As DNA, the CDR3 is TGTGCCAGCAGCTTAACGGGCACTGAAGCTTTCTTT.

The V and J genes are TRBV6-4 and TRBJ2-7; no reliable D call. Trimming took 7 bases from V and 12 from J, leaving 13 bases between them. Germline assignment: CDR1 MRHNA and CDR2 SNTAGT. This CDR3 is 10 amino acids long. DNA of the CDR3: TGTGCCAGCACTAGACCCAGAAGGTACGTC. Protein product: CASTRPRRYV.

The V call is TRBV6-6, the J call TRBJ1-3, with D possibly being TRBD1 (5 bases). The CDR3 spans 13 residues. V was cut by 3 bases and J by 4 bases, with 7 bases left in between. Germline lookup yields CDR1 MNHNY and CDR2 SVGAGI (reference sequence). CDR3: CASSYDSGNTIYF. For the CDR3, the DNA is TGTGCCAGCAGTTATGACAGCGGAAACACCATATATTTT.

V usage is TRBV5-1 and J usage is TRBJ1-1; D not certain. Trimming took off 2 bases at V and 6 bases at J, with 8 bases between the two ends. This CDR3 comprises 12 residues. In germline, CDR1 is SGHRS, CDR2 YFSETQ. Written as DNA, the CDR3 is TGCGCCAGCAGCTTTCCCGGCTCTGAAGCTTTCTTT. It is translated as CASSFPGSEAFF.

V is TRBV7-9 and J is TRBJ1-1; TRBD1 is a possible D gene (5 bases). This CDR3 region has 15 residues. Germline values: CDR1 SEHNR, CDR2 FQNEAQ (reference sequence). The ends were cut back, 4 bases at V and 4 bases at J, with 16 bases in the middle. CDR3 sequence: CASSSNTGPFTEAFF. CDR3 coding DNA: TGTGCCAGCAGCTCAAATACGGGGCCGTTCACTGAAGCTTTCTTT.